This T cell receptor beta chain was recovered during a study of shared clonotypes between healthy human individuals. About the research overall: Three plates each covered CD4 naive and memory; CD8 naive two, CD8 memory one.

The CDR3 contains 14 residues. CDR1 is SQVTM, CDR2 ANQGSEA, per germline. Concerning this clone: Its antigen remains unknown. One junction end does not reproduce the germline sequence, and a read error may be involved.

Broader study findings: Larger estimated richness was generally seen in naive subsets than in memory subsets.

Investigators spread the genomic DNA of each subset evenly over several immunoSEQ plates. The sorted-subset replicate PCRs were given approximately 190 ng DNA, which is around 29,000 T cell genomes. The protocol was immunoSEQ multiplex PCR, while the TCRdb copy is restricted to in-frame clones and leaves out a portion. The sample lists approximately 2.4 million clones, approximately 95% seen once, with more than 0.1% in the top ten. Sequencing was carried out using naive CD4+ T cells sorted from blood. Subset described: CD45RA+ positively selected. The V and J genes are TRBV29-1 and TRBJ1-1; the D is unclear. This clonotype originated in a man between 18 and 29 years old in good health. The chain's CDR3 is CSAEGGGLNTEAFF. DNA for the CDR3: TGCAGCGCTGAAGGTGGTGGACTCAACACTGAAGCTTTCTTT. The full variable domain, rest sourced from reference TRBV29-1 and TRBJ1-1, is SAVISQKPSRDICQRGTSLTIQCQVDSQVTMMFWYRQQPGQSLTLIATANQGSEATYESGFVIDKFPISRPNLTFSTLTVSNMSPEDSSIYLCSAEGGGLNTEAFFGQGTRLTVV.